This T cell receptor (beta chain) was observed in a study of OX40 agonist ivuxolimab in advanced cancers. Regarding the study as a whole: Nonresponders, in some cases, also had low normalized T-cell clonal expansion. CD8+ T cells were the subset that, on average, had more expanded clones than CD4+. Among patients with partial responses at 0.1-3.0 mg/kg, clonal expansion was among the lowest.

Profiling relied on immunoSEQ multiplex PCR, and the TCRdb table lists in-frame clones only, not all of them. The data show 60,000 or so clones, with 75% to 90% seen just once and 3% to 3.5% held by the top ten. V was trimmed by 2 bases and J by 1 base, leaving 8 bases between them. The CDR3 sequence is 14 residues long. Per the germline V gene, CDR1 is SGHTA and CDR2 is FQGNSA. Comment on this clone: What it binds is unknown.

The receptor's source is an adult with an advanced solid tumor such as melanoma, head and neck, liver or kidney cancer. The material was CD4+ or CD8+ T cells sorted from blood, obtained in a trial of the OX40 agonist ivuxolimab. V gene TRBV7-2 combines with J gene TRBJ2-5; no clear D gene. The CDR3 is CASSLSFGQETQYF. The CDR3 region has the DNA TGTGCCAGCAGCTTATCGTTCGGCCAAGAGACCCAGTACTTC.